These 2 T cell receptor beta chains were sequenced from one sample in a study of early T cells in non-severe SARS-CoV-2 infection listed by TCRdb under 2021. The method behind the library was 5' RACE. Sequenced on a NextSeq 500. TCRdb passed the public sequencing reads through fastp at Q25 and MiXCR, retaining productive beta sequences. Each CDR3 protein gets just one entry, which takes the most common genes and DNA from the rows behind it. The sample has 63,000 or so distinct CDR3 sequences on record, about an eighth of them singletons. 5% to 7% of the sample belongs to the ten largest clones. The specimen comprised whole blood, sampled at baseline. Receptors originate from an adult who was a healthcare worker with PCR-confirmed SARS-CoV-2 infection or an uninfected control (not recorded which).

This clonotype was counted only a few times. The gene calls are TRBV24-1 and TRBJ2-1; no clear D gene. Trimming shortened V by 2 bases and J by 0 bases, and 10 bases separated the two germline ends. The CDR3 contains 16 residues. Germline CDR1 reads KGHDR; CDR2 reads SFDVKD. CDR3 residues: CATSDSQDPSYNEQFF. The CDR3 DNA reads TGTGCCACCAGTGATTCTCAGGACCCCTCCTACAATGAGCAGTTCTTC.

This clonotype showed up many times. The J gene is TRBJ1-4, the V gene TRBV18, with D perhaps TRBD1 (6 bases). CDR3 length equals 17 residues. Per germline, CDR1 KGHSH and CDR2 LQKENI. V was trimmed by 0 bases and J by 8 bases, leaving 19 bases between them. CDR3 coding DNA: TGTGCCAGCTCACCACCGGGGGTACAGGGTCCGGCGGAAAAACTGTTTTTT. Encoded protein: CASSPPGVQGPAEKLFF.